A single sample is the source of the 23 T cell receptor beta chains below, sequenced in a study of cytomegalovirus exposure and HLA in healthy donors. Use of 60 Vbeta and 13 Jbeta primers characterized the PCR. Measured with immunoSEQ multiplex PCR; TCRdb has only the in-frame clones, and not every one. The data contain 50,000 to 65,000 clones, over 60% of them seen just once; the ten biggest clones take up around a quarter. Input material: PBMCs. These receptor sequences come from a man in his fifties in good health and CMV-seropositive.

V gene TRBV5-4 combines with J gene TRBJ1-4; TRBD1 matches at 11 bases. Per the germline V gene, CDR1 is SGHNT and CDR2 is YYREEE (reference sequence). CDR3 length: 15 residues. The J segment lost 9 bases and the V segment lost 7 bases, leaving 11 bases of the junction unmatched. The CDR3, as DNA: TGTGCCAGCGGGACAGGGGGAAGCTCTGAGAAAAAACTGTTTTTT. Translated, it gives CASGTGGSSEKKLFF.

This sequence joins TRBV6-1 and TRBJ2-7; D may be TRBD1 (6 bases). The CDR3 extends over 14 amino acids. Trimming removed 2 bases from V and 2 bases from J, with 10 bases in between. CDR1 MNHNS and CDR2 SASEGT come from the germline V gene. This chain's CDR3 is CASSESYRAYEQYF. The CDR3 nucleotides are TGTGCCAGCAGTGAAAGCTACAGGGCCTACGAGCAGTACTTC.

In DNA, the CDR3 is TGCGCCAGCAGCTGGACAGGGGCCTTGAACACTGAAGCTTTCTTT. It is translated as CASSWTGALNTEAFF. The chain combines TRBV5-1 with TRBJ1-1, with 9 bases lining up with TRBD1. V gave up 3 bases and J gave up 0 bases; unmatched junction bases: 3. The CDR3 has 15 residues. Germline V gives CDR1 SGHRS, CDR2 YFSETQ.

The CDR3 sequence: CASSKHPGQGADTQYF. The CDR3 bases are TGTGCCAGCAGCAAACATCCGGGACAGGGGGCGGATACGCAGTATTTT. V and J are TRBV9 and TRBJ2-3, with TRBD1 matching 12 bases. The germline V gene encodes CDR1 SGDLS and CDR2 YYNGEE. The CDR3 is 16 amino acids. With 4 bases clipped from V and 6 bases from J, the junction kept 9 bases outside the gene matches.

This chain connects TRBV14 to TRBJ2-3; TRBD2 matches 10 bases. V shed 6 bases, J shed 0 bases, and the junction held 6 bases outside the gene matches. The CDR3 loop spans 16 amino acids. CDR1 and CDR2 (germline): SGHDN, FVKESK. The CDR3 sequence: CASRPSGRVSTDTQYF. The CDR3 nucleotides are TGTGCCAGCAGACCCAGCGGGAGGGTGAGCACAGATACGCAGTATTTT.

This sequence joins TRBV7-2 and TRBJ2-2; TRBD1 aligns across 9 bases. The V gene end was trimmed by 3 bases and the J gene end by 5 bases; junction bases not matched to a gene: 4. The CDR3 contains 15 residues. Germline CDR1 SGHTA, CDR2 FQGNSA. The DNA of the CDR3 is TGTGCCAGCAGCTTCCCGGGACAGGGTACCGGGGAGCTGTTTTTT. This encodes CASSFPGQGTGELFF.

This chain connects TRBV7-2 to TRBJ1-2, with a tentative D call TRBD1 (6 bases). With 5 bases removed from V and 0 bases from J, the gap between germline ends came to 13 bases. CDR1 and CDR2 from the germline V gene are SGHTA and FQGNSA. There are 15 residues in the CDR3. In nucleotides, the CDR3 is TGTGCCAGCAGCCTCACAGGGACGACTAACTATGGCTACACCTTC. Translating gives CASSLTGTTNYGYTF.

This clone was observed a single time. This rearrangement joins TRBV30 to TRBJ1-1; D perhaps matches TRBD1 (6 bases). V was cut by 4 bases and J by 11 bases, with 20 bases left in between. Germline V gene data show CDR1 as GTSNPN and CDR2 as SVGIG (reference sequence). The CDR3 loop spans 13 amino acids. The CDR3 DNA follows: TGTGCCTGGATTCGGGTTACAGGGCGGACCGCTTTCTTT. It specifies CAWIRVTGRTAFF.

This chain joins TRBV19 and TRBJ1-2; TRBD1 aligns across 10 bases. Germline V gives CDR1 LNHDA, CDR2 SQIVND (reference sequence). V dropped 4 bases and J dropped 6; count of bases not matched to a gene: 2. The CDR3 consists of 13 residues. The CDR3 region is CASSTTGGDGYTF. DNA for the CDR3: TGTGCCAGTAGTACGACAGGGGGCGATGGCTACACCTTC.

This clone is a singleton in its sample. The chain employs TRBV2 and TRBJ1-2; D perhaps matches TRBD1 (5 bases). V was cut by 2 bases and J by 3 bases, with 13 bases left in between. Germline V gene sequence: CDR1 SNHLY, CDR2 FYNNEI. There are 15 residues in the CDR3. CDR3 nucleotide sequence: TGTGCCAGCAGTGAAAGGGCGCAGGGTTACTATGGCTACACCTTC. This translates into CASSERAQGYYGYTF.

This clone was counted a few times. The chain recombines TRBV28 with TRBJ1-5; 8 bases line up with TRBD1. CDR1 MDHEN and CDR2 SYDVKM come from the germline V gene. Germline trimming cut 6 bases from V and 6 bases from J; bases unmatched to any gene: 7. This CDR3 contains 14 residues. The CDR3, as DNA: TGTGCCAGCAGCCTGCACAGGGGGGGTCAGCCCCAGCATTTT. Protein sequence: CASSLHRGGQPQHF.

The chain has TRBV27 and TRBJ2-4; TRBD1 aligns across 9 bases. Germline values: CDR1 MNHEY, CDR2 SMNVEV (reference sequence). There are 15 residues in the CDR3. Germline trimming cut 5 bases from V and 4 bases from J; bases unmatched to any gene: 6. Here the CDR3 DNA reads TGTGCCAGCAGTCTTTACGGGACAGGGAAAAACATTCAGTACTTC. Its protein is CASSLYGTGKNIQYF.

In this sample, this clone turned up once. The chain recombines TRBV19 with TRBJ2-7, with 8 nucleotides matching TRBD1. Germline-derived CDR1 and CDR2 are LNHDA and SQIVND (reference sequence). There are 13 residues in the CDR3. The V and J ends lost 5 bases and 6 bases, in that order; junction bases with no gene match: 6. As DNA, the CDR3 is TGTGCCAGTAGTTTCGGACAGGGCGGCGAGCAGTACTTC. Translation gives CASSFGQGGEQYF.

The chain couples TRBV5-1 to TRBJ2-7; 8 bases fit TRBD1. V trimming: 4 bases; J trimming: 9 bases; junction bases outside the gene matches: 12. CDR1 SGHRS and CDR2 YFSETQ come from the germline V gene. The CDR3 is 14 residues long. The CDR3 is CASSQGQGGSGQYF. CDR3 nucleotide sequence: TGCGCCAGCAGCCAAGGACAGGGTGGATCTGGGCAGTACTTC.

This chain uses TRBV13 with TRBJ2-7; 7 nucleotides align to TRBD1. V dropped 5 bases and J dropped 6; count of bases not matched to a gene: 4. The CDR3 loop spans 12 amino acids. Germline assignment: CDR1 PRHDT and CDR2 FYEKMQ (reference sequence). The CDR3: CASSITGAEQYF. CDR3 in DNA: TGTGCCAGCAGCATAACAGGGGCCGAGCAGTACTTC.

The chain recombines TRBV7-9 with TRBJ2-7; 10 bases are a match to TRBD1. Germline V gives CDR1 SEHNR, CDR2 FQNEAQ (reference sequence). V gave up 6 bases and J gave up 6 bases; unmatched junction bases: 14. This CDR3 has 16 residues. CDR3 region: CASSPRSGTGVREQYF. In DNA, the CDR3 is TGTGCCAGCAGTCCCAGATCCGGGACAGGGGTCCGCGAGCAGTACTTC. Full variable domain (remainder filled in from reference TRBV7-9 and TRBJ2-7): DTGVSQNPRHKITKRGQNVTFRCDPISEHNRLYWYRQTLGQGPEFLTYFQNEAQLEKSRLLSDRFSAERPKGSFSTLEIQRTEQGDSAMYLCASSPRSGTGVREQYFGPGTRLTVT.

The chain is built from TRBV2 and TRBJ2-7; D is uncertain. The length of the CDR3 is 11 residues. V dropped 4 bases and J dropped 4 bases, with 5 bases sitting between them. CDR1 SNHLY and CDR2 FYNNEI come from the germline V gene. The CDR3 loop is CASSVSYEQYF. CDR3 in DNA: TGTGCCAGCAGTGTCTCGTACGAGCAGTACTTC.

The CDR3 region has the DNA TGTGCCAGCAGAACCGGGACTAGTTTCGAGACCCAGTACTTC. Translation: CASRTGTSFETQYF. This chain uses TRBV2 with TRBJ2-5; 8 bases are a match to TRBD2. The CDR3 has 14 residues. From germline, CDR1 is SNHLY and CDR2 FYNNEI. V gave up 6 bases and J gave up 5 bases; unmatched junction bases: 8.

This chain joins TRBV30 and TRBJ1-6; D unresolved. Germline V gene data show CDR1 as GTSNPN and CDR2 as SVGIG (reference sequence). Trimming took off 0 bases at V and 6 bases at J, with 12 bases between the two ends. The CDR3 consists of 15 residues. The CDR3 reads CAWSVRQRSNSPLHF. The CDR3, as DNA: TGTGCCTGGAGTGTACGTCAGAGGAGTAATTCACCCCTCCACTTT.

The genes are TRBV29-1 and TRBJ2-1; 7 nucleotides match TRBD1. V shed 4 bases, J shed 0 bases, and the junction held 9 bases outside the gene matches. CDR3 size: 16 residues. Germline CDR1 and CDR2: SQVTM and ANQGSEA. The CDR3 protein is CSVVVPGGFSYNEQFF. CDR3 DNA sequence: TGCAGCGTTGTAGTGCCAGGGGGATTCTCCTACAATGAGCAGTTCTTC.

In nucleotides, the CDR3 is TGCGCCAGCAGCCAAGAGGTCAGAGGGTCGTCTCAGCCCCAGCATTTT. It specifies CASSQEVRGSSQPQHF. The J gene is TRBJ1-5, the V gene TRBV4-3; no clear D. The germline CDR1 and CDR2 sequences are LGHNA and YSLEER. V was clipped by 0 bases and J by 6 bases, with 15 bases between them. This CDR3 contains 16 residues.

This clone was seen more than once but under ten times. This rearrangement joins TRBV10-1 to TRBJ2-3; no firm D call. The CDR3 extends over 14 amino acids. Deletions cut 3 bases from V and 2 bases from J, with 9 bases between. Germline V gene data show CDR1 as WNHNN and CDR2 as SYGVQD (reference sequence). This chain's CDR3 is CASSDSKPTDTQYF. CDR3 bases: TGCGCCAGCAGTGATTCTAAACCCACAGATACGCAGTATTTT.

This rearrangement joins TRBV19 to TRBJ1-5; 7 bases map to TRBD1. CDR1 and CDR2 (germline): LNHDA, SQIVND (reference sequence). The CDR3 extends over 16 amino acids. The V segment lost 2 bases and the J segment 0 bases; nucleotides outside the gene matches: 4. The CDR3 region is CASSIWTGNSNQPQHF. CDR3 DNA sequence: TGTGCCAGTAGTATATGGACAGGCAATAGCAATCAGCCCCAGCATTTT. Together with reference TRBV19 and TRBJ1-5, the CDR3 gives the full variable domain: DGGITQSPKYLFRKEGQNVTLSCEQNLNHDAMYWYRQDPGQGLRLIYYSQIVNDFQKGDIAEGYSVSREKKESFPLTVTSAQKNPTAFYLCASSIWTGNSNQPQHFGDGTRLSIL.